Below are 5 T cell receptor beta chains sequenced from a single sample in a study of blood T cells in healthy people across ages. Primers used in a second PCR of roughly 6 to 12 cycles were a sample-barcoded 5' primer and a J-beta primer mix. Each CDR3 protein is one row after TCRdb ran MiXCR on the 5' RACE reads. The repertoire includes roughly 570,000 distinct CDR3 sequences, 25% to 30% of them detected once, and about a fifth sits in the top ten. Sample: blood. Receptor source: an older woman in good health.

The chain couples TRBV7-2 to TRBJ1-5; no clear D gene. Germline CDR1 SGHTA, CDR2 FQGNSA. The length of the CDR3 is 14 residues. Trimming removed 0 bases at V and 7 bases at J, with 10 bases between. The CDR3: CASSLALGMQPQHF. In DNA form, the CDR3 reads TGTGCCAGCAGCTTAGCGTTGGGGATGCAGCCCCAGCATTTT.

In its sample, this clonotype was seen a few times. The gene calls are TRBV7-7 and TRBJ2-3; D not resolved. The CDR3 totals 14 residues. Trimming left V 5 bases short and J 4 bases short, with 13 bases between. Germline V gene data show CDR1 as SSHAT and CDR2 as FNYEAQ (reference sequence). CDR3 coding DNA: TGTGCCAGCAGCCAGACCTCAGGACCAGATACGCAGTATTTT. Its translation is CASSQTSGPDTQYF.

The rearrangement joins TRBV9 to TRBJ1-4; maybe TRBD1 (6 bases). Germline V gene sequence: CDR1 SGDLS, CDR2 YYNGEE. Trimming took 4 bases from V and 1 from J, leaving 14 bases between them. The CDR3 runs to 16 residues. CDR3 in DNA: TGTGCCAGCAGCTTAGTCCCAGGGGTAACTAATGAAAAACTGTTTTTT. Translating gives CASSLVPGVTNEKLFF.

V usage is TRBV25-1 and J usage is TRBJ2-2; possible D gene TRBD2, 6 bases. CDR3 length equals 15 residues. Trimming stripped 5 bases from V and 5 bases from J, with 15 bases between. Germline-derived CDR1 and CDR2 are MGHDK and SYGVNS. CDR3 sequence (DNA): TGTGCCAGCAGTAACCCGGGACTCGAGACCGGGGAGCTGTTTTTT. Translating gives CASSNPGLETGELFF.

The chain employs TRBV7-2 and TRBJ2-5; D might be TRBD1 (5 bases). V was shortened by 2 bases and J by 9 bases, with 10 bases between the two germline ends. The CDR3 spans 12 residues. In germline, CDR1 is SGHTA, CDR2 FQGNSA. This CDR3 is CASSLPGWAQYF. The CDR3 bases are TGTGCCAGCAGCTTACCAGGGTGGGCCCAGTACTTC.